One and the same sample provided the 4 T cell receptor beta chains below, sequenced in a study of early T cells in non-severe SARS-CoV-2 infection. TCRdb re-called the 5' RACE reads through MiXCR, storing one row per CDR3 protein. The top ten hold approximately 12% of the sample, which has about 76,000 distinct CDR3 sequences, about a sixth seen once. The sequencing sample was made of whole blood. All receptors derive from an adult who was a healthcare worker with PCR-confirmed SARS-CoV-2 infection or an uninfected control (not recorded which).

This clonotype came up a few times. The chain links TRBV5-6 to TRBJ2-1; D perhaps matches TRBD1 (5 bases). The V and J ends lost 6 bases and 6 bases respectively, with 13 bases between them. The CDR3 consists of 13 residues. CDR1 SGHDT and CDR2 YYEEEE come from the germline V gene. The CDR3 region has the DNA TGTGCCAGCATGGGGCAGGTCGGCAATGAGCAGTTCTTC. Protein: CASMGQVGNEQFF.

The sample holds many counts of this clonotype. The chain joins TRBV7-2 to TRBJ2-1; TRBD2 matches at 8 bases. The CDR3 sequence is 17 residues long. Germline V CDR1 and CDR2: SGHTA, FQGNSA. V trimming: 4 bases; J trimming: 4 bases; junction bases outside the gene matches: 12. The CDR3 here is CASSSLPPGLEYNEQFF. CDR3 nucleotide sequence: TGTGCCAGCAGCTCCCTCCCACCGGGACTAGAGTACAATGAGCAGTTCTTC.

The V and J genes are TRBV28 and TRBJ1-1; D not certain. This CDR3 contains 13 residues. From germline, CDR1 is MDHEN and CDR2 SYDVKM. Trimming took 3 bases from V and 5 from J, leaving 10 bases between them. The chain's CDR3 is CASSFAGGTEAFF. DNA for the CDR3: TGTGCCAGCAGTTTCGCGGGTGGGACTGAAGCTTTCTTT.

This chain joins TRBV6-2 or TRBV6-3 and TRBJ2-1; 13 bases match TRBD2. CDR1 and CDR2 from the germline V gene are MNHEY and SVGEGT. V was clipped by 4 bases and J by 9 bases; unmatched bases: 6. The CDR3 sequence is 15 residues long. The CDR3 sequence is CASSLVGTSGIEQFF. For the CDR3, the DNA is TGTGCCAGCAGTTTGGTCGGGACTAGCGGGATTGAGCAGTTCTTC.